The clone carrying this T cell receptor beta chain was counted at least ten times. This sample was taken from a study of patients with pleural tuberculosis. CDR3 length equals 17 residues. V shed 3 bases, J shed 9 bases, and the junction held 17 bases outside the gene matches. The V gene's germline CDR1 is DFQATT and CDR2 SNEGSKA (reference sequence). MiXCR was run by TCRdb on the reads, yielding one entry per CDR3 protein. The sample includes about 50,000 distinct CDR3 sequences, 7.3% of them seen just once. V gene TRBV20-1 combines with J gene TRBJ2-1; 10 bases line up with TRBD2. The TCR comes from a human donor with pleural tuberculosis. The DNA of the CDR3 is TGCAGTGCTAGGAGCTCTAGTTGGCTAGCGGGAGATACTGAGCAGTTCTTC. It yields the protein CSARSSSWLAGDTEQFF.